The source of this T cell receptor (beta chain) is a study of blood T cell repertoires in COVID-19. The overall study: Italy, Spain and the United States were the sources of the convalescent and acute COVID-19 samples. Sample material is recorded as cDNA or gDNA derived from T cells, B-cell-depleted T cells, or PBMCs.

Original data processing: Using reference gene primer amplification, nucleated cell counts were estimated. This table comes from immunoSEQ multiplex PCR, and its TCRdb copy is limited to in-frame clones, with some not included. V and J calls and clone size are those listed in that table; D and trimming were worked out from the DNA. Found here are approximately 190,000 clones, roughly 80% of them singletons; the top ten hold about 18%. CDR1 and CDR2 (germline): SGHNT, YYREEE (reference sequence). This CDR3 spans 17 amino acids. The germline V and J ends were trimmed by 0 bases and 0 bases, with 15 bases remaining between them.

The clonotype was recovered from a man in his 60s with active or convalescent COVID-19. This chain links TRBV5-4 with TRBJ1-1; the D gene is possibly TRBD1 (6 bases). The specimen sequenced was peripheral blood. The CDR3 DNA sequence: TGTGCCAGCAGCTTGGGTGGTCGGAACAGGGTGAACACTGAAGCTTTCTTT. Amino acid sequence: CASSLGGRNRVNTEAFF.